This record concerns one T cell receptor (beta chain) sequence. Reverse transcription used about 0.45 to 1 ug RNA and random hexamers. TCRdb recomputed calls from the immunoSEQ multiplex PCR reads with MiXCR, one row per CDR3 protein. The sample records about 200,000 distinct CDR3 sequences, roughly nine tenths being singletons. These data come from a study of CD8 T cells in Susac syndrome. The CDR3 sequence is 14 residues long. V was clipped by 0 bases and J by 6 bases, with 11 bases between them. CDR1 and CDR2 from the germline V gene are DFQATT and SNEGSKA (reference sequence). The material sequenced was CD4+ T cells from PBMCs. This clonotype was obtained from a human donor with Susac syndrome. V gene TRBV20-1 combines with J gene TRBJ1-4; maybe TRBD1 (6 bases). The CDR3 sequence: CSARDPGGHEKLFF. The DNA of the CDR3 is TGCAGTGCTAGAGATCCCGGGGGCCATGAAAAACTGTTTTTT.